Included here is one T cell receptor beta chain sequence, with context. Its antigen remains unknown. A much larger clone lies one base from this, so it may be a read error. A J-beta primer mix and a sample-barcoded 5' primer were used in a second PCR of about 7 to 11 cycles. Each of the cDNA molecules was tagged by a template-switch adaptor with 12 random nucleotides. MiXCR, run by TCRdb on the 5' RACE reads, gives a single entry per CDR3 protein. The data contain approximately 810,000 distinct CDR3 sequences, about 30% of them singletons. This CDR3 comprises 16 residues. From germline, CDR1 is LGHDT and CDR2 YNNKEL (reference sequence). V gave up 1 base and J gave up 7 bases; unmatched junction bases: 9. This record comes from a study of blood T cells in healthy people across ages. About the study: Template switching caught about one barcoded beta molecule for each two T cells. Study conclusions and caveats: Expanded clonotype changes were possibly confounded by unknown donor CMV status. Versus aged donors, long-lived donors had higher diversity and more naive CD4+ cells.

Sequenced: blood. The rearrangement uses TRBV3-1 and TRBJ2-4; TRBD1 matches at 8 bases. The clonotype originates from an elderly woman in good health. CDR3 sequence (DNA): TGTGCCAGCAGCCAAGGCAGTAGCCAGGGGGCTAACATTCAGTACTTC. Translated: CASSQGSSQGANIQYF.